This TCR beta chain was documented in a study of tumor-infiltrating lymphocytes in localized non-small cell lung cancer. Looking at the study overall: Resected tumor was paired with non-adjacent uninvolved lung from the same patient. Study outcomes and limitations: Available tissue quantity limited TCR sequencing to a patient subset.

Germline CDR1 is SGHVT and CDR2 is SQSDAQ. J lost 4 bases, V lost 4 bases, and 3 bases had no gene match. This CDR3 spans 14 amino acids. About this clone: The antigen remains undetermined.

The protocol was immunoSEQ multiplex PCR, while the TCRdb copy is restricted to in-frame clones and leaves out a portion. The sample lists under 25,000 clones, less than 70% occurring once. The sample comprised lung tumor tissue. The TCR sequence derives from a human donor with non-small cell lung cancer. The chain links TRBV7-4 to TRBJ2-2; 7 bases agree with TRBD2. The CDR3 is CASSWGGATGELFF. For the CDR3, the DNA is TGTGCCAGCAGCTGGGGGGGAGCCACCGGGGAGCTGTTTTTT.